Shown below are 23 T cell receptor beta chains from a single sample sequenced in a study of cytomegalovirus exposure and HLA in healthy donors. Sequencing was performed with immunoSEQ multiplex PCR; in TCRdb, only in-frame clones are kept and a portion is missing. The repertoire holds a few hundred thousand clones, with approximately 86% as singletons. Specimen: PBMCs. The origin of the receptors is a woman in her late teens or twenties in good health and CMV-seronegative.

The CDR3 is CATCRDRGHEQYF. The CDR3 DNA reads TGTGCCACCTGTCGGGACAGGGGCCACGAGCAGTACTTC. This chain uses TRBV6-5 with TRBJ2-7; TRBD1 matches at 10 bases. The V and J ends lost 10 bases and 5 bases, in that order; junction bases with no gene match: 8. The germline gives CDR1 MNHEY, CDR2 SVGAGI. CDR3 length: 13 residues.

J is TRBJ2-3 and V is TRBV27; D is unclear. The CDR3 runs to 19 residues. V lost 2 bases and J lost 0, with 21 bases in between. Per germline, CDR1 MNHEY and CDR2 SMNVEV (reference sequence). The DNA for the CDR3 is TGTGCCAGCAGTTTAGGCACCTCCCCACTGAAGAGGAGCACAGATACGCAGTATTTT. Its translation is CASSLGTSPLKRSTDTQYF.

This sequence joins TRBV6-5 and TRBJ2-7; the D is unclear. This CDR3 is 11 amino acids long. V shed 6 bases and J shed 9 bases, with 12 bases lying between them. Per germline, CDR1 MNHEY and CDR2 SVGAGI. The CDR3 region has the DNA TGTGCCAGCAGCAATATATCGGGGCAGTACTTC. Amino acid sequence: CASSNISGQYF.

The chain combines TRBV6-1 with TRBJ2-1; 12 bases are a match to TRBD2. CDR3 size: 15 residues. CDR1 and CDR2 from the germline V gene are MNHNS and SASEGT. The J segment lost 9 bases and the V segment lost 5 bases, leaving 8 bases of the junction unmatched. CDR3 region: CASSTLAGGPSEQFF. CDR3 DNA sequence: TGTGCCAGCAGTACCCTAGCGGGAGGGCCATCTGAGCAGTTCTTC.

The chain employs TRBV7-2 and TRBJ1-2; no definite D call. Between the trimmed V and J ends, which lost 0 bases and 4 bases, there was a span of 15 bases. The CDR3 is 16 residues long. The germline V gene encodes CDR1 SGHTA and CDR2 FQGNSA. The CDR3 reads CASSLAAGQWFYGYTF. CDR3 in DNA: TGTGCCAGCAGCTTAGCGGCAGGTCAATGGTTCTATGGCTACACCTTC.

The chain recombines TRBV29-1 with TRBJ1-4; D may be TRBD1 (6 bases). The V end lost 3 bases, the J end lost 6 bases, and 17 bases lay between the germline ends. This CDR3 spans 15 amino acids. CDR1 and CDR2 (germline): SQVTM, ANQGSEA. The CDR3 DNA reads TGCAGCGTTGATTTGGGAGGGGGTATTGATGAAAAACTGTTTTTT. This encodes CSVDLGGGIDEKLFF.

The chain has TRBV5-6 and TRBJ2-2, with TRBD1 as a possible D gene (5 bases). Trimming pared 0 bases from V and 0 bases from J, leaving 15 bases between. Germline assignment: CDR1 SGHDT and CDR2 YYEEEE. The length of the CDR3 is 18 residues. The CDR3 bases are TGTGCCAGCAGCTTGGATAGAAGTTGGACACCGAACACCGGGGAGCTGTTTTTT. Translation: CASSLDRSWTPNTGELFF.

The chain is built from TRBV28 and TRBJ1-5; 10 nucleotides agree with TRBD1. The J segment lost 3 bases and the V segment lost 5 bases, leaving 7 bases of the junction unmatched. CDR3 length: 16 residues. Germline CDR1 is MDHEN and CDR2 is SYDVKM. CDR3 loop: CASSPSDRGANQPQHF. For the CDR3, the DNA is TGTGCCAGCAGTCCGTCGGACAGGGGGGCCAATCAGCCCCAGCATTTT.

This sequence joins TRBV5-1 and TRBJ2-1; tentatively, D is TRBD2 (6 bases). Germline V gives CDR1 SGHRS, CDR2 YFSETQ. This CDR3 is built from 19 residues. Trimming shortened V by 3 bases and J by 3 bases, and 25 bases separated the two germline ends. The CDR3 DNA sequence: TGCGCCAGCAGCTCCCAGAGTTTATTCGGGGGAAAGGTCTACAATGAGCAGTTCTTC. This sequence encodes CASSSQSLFGGKVYNEQFF.

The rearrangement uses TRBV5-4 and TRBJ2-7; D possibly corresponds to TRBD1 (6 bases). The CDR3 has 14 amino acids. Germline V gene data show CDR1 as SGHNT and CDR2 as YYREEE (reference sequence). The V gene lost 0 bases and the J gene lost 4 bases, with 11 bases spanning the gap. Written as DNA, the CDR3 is TGTGCCAGCAGCTTGGTGGACAGACAATACGAGCAGTACTTC. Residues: CASSLVDRQYEQYF.

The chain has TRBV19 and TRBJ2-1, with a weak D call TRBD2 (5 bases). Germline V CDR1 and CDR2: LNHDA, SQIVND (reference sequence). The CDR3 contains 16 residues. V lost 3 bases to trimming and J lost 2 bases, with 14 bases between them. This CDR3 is CASSITRYIPYNEQFF. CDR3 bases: TGTGCCAGTAGTATTACTAGATATATCCCCTACAATGAGCAGTTCTTC.

CDR3: CASSSVGRGRETQYF. The CDR3 region has the DNA TGTGCCAGCAGTAGCGTGGGCAGGGGAAGGGAGACCCAGTACTTC. The chain is built from TRBV28 and TRBJ2-5; D perhaps matches TRBD1 (6 bases). V gave up 5 bases and J gave up 5 bases, with 18 bases separating them. The CDR3 sequence is 15 residues long. The V gene's germline CDR1 is MDHEN and CDR2 SYDVKM.

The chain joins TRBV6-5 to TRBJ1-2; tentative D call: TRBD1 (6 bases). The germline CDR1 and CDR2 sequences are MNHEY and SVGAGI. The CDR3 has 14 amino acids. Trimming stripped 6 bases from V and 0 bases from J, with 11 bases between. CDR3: CASSWTDPNYGYTF. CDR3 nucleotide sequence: TGTGCCAGCAGCTGGACAGACCCTAACTATGGCTACACCTTC.

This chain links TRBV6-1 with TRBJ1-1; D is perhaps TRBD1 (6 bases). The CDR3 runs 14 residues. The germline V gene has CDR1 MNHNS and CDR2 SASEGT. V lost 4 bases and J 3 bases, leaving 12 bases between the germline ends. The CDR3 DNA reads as TGTGCCAGCAGTGTAACAGGGATGGACACTGAAGCTTTCTTT. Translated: CASSVTGMDTEAFF.

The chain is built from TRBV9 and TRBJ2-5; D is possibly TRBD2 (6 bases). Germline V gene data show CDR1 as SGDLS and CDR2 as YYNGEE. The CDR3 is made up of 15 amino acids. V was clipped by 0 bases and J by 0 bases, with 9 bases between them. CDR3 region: CASSVGWGDQETQYF. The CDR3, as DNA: TGTGCCAGCAGCGTAGGATGGGGGGACCAAGAGACCCAGTACTTC.

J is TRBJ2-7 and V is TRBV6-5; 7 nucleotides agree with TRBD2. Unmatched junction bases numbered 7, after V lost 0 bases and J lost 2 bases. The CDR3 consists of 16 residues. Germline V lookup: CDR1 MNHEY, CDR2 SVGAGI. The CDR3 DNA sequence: TGTGCCAGCAGTTACTCGGGAGGGAGAGGGGCCTACGAGCAGTACTTC. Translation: CASSYSGGRGAYEQYF.

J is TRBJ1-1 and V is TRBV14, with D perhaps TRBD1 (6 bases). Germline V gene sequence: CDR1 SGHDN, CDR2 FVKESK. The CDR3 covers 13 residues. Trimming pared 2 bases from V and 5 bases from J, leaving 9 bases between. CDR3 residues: CASSQMRGTEAFF. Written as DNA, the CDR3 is TGTGCCAGCAGCCAAATGAGGGGGACTGAAGCTTTCTTT.

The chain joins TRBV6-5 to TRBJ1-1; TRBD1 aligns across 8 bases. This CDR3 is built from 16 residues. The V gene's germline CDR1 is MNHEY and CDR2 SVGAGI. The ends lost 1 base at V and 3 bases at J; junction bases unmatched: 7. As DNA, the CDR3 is TGTGCCAGCAGTTACTTGTCAGGGGGCTTGGACACTGAAGCTTTCTTT. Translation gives CASSYLSGGLDTEAFF.

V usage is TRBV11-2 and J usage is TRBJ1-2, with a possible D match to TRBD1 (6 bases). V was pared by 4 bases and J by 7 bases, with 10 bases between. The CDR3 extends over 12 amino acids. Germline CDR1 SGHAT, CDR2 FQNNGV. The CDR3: CASSSYRAGYTF. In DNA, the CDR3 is TGTGCCAGCAGCTCCTACAGGGCTGGCTACACCTTC. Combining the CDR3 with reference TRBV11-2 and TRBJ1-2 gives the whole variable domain EAGVAQSPRYKIIEKRQSVAFWCNPISGHATLYWYQQILGQGPKLLIQFQNNGVVDDSQLPKDRFSAERLKGVDSTLKIQPAKLEDSAVYLCASSSYRAGYTFGSGTRLTVV.

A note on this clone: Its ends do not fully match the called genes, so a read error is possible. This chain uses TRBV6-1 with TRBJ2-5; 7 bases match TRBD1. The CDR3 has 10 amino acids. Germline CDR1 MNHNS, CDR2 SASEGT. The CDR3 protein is CASSDGQDHF. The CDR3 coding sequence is TGTGCCAGCAGTGACGGACAGGATCACTTC.

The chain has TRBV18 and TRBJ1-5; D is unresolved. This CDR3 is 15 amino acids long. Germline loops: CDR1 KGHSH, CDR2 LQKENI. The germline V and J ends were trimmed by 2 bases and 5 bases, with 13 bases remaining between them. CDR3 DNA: TGTGCCAGCTCACCAGGACTGCTGAGGGATCAGCCCCAGCATTTT. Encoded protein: CASSPGLLRDQPQHF.

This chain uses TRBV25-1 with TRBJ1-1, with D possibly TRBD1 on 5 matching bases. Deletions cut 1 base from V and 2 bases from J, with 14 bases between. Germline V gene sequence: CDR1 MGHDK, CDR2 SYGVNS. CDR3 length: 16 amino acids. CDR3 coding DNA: TGTGCCAGCAGTGAATGGGGACGGACTACAAACACTGAAGCTTTCTTT. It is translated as CASSEWGRTTNTEAFF.

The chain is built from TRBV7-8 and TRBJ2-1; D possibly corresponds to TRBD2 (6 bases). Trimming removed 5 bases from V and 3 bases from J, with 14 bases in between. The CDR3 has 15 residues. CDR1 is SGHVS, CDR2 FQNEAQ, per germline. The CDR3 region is CASSLTGTFYNEQFF. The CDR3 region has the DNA TGTGCCAGCAGCCTCACGGGGACTTTCTACAATGAGCAGTTCTTC.